This TCR beta chain was retrieved from a study of regulatory T cells in long-lasting Graves disease. At the level of the study: Antithyroid drugs had been taken under 3 months by newly diagnosed Graves' patients. Study conclusions and caveats: Newly diagnosed patients shared 1,000 or so public clonotypes; persistent patients shared a few thousand. Lower TCR diversity characterized persistent Graves' patients relative to newly diagnosed patients.

The length of the CDR3 is 13 residues. CDR1 is SGHTA, CDR2 FQGNSA, per germline. The ends were cut back, 3 bases at V and 7 bases at J, with 7 bases in the middle. In this sample, this clonotype turned up many times. Its antigen is as yet unknown. Library construction for TCR beta used iRepertoire HTBI primers and Arm-PCR of CDR3 regions. TCRdb reanalysed the multiplex PCR reads using MiXCR and keeps one entry per CDR3 protein. The table has approximately 300,000 distinct CDR3 sequences, more than 15% seen once. Time point reported: newly diagnosed GD, antithyroid drugs for less than 3 months. PBMC RNA was the source of the TCR library. Xi'an, China, was home to the endocrinology department that provided patients.

The sequencing used peripheral blood mononuclear cells (PBMCs), collected at new diagnosis, from a patient treated with antithyroid drugs. The receptor was derived from a female donor with Graves disease. The rearrangement uses TRBV7-2 and TRBJ1-6; D remains ambiguous. The CDR3: CASSLVGNSPLHF. The CDR3 bases are TGTGCCAGCAGCTTGGTGGGGAATTCACCCCTCCACTTT.